Detailed here is one T cell receptor beta chain. The data were obtained in a study of shared clonotypes between healthy human individuals. V was cut by 0 bases and J by 5 bases, with 8 bases left in between. Germline lookup yields CDR1 SGHNT and CDR2 YYREEE (reference sequence). The CDR3 consists of 13 residues. Assay used: immunoSEQ multiplex PCR; TCRdb lists only in-frame clones, some missing. The profile shows roughly 2,300,000 clones, 85% to 95% of them singletons. Every one of the donors was a Caucasian adult that lived in Nashville, Tennessee. This chain uses TRBV5-4 with TRBJ1-2; D uncertain. This TCR was sampled from a man between 18 and 29 years old in good health. Some clones in this sample may be carry-over from other donors' samples. The sequencing sample was made of naive CD4+ T cells from PBMCs. As to subset: CD45RA+ positively selected. CDR3 sequence: CASSLVSSYGYTF. The CDR3 DNA reads as TGTGCCAGCAGCTTGGTCAGTTCGTATGGCTACACCTTC.